This TCR beta chain was sequenced during a study of CD8 T cells in ankylosing spondylitis. General study points: Disease-associated clones were reportedly significantly overrepresented in matched ankylosing spondylitis synovial fluid. Seemingly characteristic of ankylosing spondylitis blood was a TCR beta motif consisting of 7 or 8 highly homologous variants. Some of these motif variants have turned up before, in reports on reactive arthritis synovial fluid and blood.

In this sample, this clonotype turned up a few times. Its matching antigen is unknown. V lost 0 bases, J lost 0 bases, and 9 bases stayed unmatched. Germline loops: CDR1 WNHNN, CDR2 SYGVQD (reference sequence). The CDR3 runs to 19 residues. TCRdb analysed the 5' RACE reads with MiXCR anew, one entry per CDR3 protein. The data show about 250,000 distinct CDR3 sequences, approximately 20% seen once. This clonotype originated in a male donor with ankylosing spondylitis or in good health (not recorded which). The sample comprised blood, either unsorted or a sorted T cell fraction (not recorded which). V gene TRBV10-1 combines with J gene TRBJ2-1; TRBD2 matches 9 bases. The CDR3 nucleotides are TGCGCCAGCAGTGAGTCGATAGCGGGAGACCGGAGCTCCTACAATGAGCAGTTCTTC. As protein: CASSESIAGDRSSYNEQFF.